The present T cell receptor (beta chain) was sequenced within a study of T cells in tuberculosis. About the study: Sequenced TCRs come from CD1B-GMM tetramer-binding T cells. This South African cohort compared adolescents with or without latent tuberculosis against adults with active tuberculosis.

The CDR3 loop spans 16 amino acids. V shed 1 base and J 5 bases; nucleotides not matched to a gene: 9. Germline V lookup: CDR1 SGHDT, CDR2 YYEEEE. Some clones are missing from TCRdb's copy, which holds only in-frame ones; the method was immunoSEQ multiplex PCR. The sample comprises roughly 35,000 clones, 85% to 95% of which are singletons, and 6.5% to 9% rests with the top ten. General study points: Smaller distances to GMM-specific TCRs suggested their expansion in active tuberculosis.

As concerns this clone: Its matching antigen is unknown.

The J gene is TRBJ2-3, the V gene TRBV5-6, with TRBD2 matching over 8 bases. The sequenced sample was PBMCs. The clonotype originates from a donor aged 10-29 years with latent tuberculosis or without tuberculosis infection. For the CDR3, the DNA is TGTGCCAGCAGCTTGAATGGCGGGGGGTCGAGAGATACGCAGTATTTT. The encoded protein is CASSLNGGGSRDTQYF.